The entry that follows covers one T cell receptor (beta chain) sequence. The record originates from a study of shared clonotypes between healthy human individuals. The CDR3 spans 14 residues. Unmatched junction bases numbered 5, after V lost 5 bases and J lost 3 bases. Germline lookup yields CDR1 SGHVS and CDR2 FNYEAQ. Naive CD8 cells lacked CD45RO and underwent positive selection for CCR7, leaving out terminally differentiated effector memory CD45RA+ cells. There were only Caucasian adults among the donors, and all lived in Nashville, Tennessee. Assay runs were performed at deep level. Assay used: immunoSEQ multiplex PCR; TCRdb lists only in-frame clones, some missing. The table lists about 2,100,000 clones, approximately 94% of them singletons.

The chain links TRBV7-6 to TRBJ2-7; 9 nucleotides align to TRBD2. The sequencing input was naive CD8+ T cells from PBMCs. The sequence derives from a man aged 18 to 30 in good health. Some clones in this sample may be carry-over from other donors' samples. The CDR3 sequence is CASSRLAEDYEQYF. For the CDR3, the DNA is TGTGCCAGCAGCCGACTAGCGGAAGACTACGAGCAGTACTTC.